The rows below give T cell receptor beta chains drawn from one sample of a study of monozygotic twins with inflammatory bowel disease. Reanalyzing the 5' RACE reads, TCRdb keeps one entry per CDR3 protein, without DNA. In all, the sample yields nearly 45,000 distinct CDR3 sequences. Sequencing was performed on blood. All receptors derive from a human donor with ulcerative colitis or Crohn's disease, or a healthy co-twin of an affected twin (not recorded which). Each CDR3 is given with its conserved first and last residue.

J gene	V gene	CDR3 protein
TRBJ1-5	TRBV12-3/TRBV12-4	CASSFDYSNQPQHF
TRBJ1-1	TRBV5-1	CASSTDRVNTEAFF
TRBJ2-7	TRBV18	CASSRALEQYF
TRBJ2-3	TRBV19	CASRKRDTDTQYF
TRBJ2-7	TRBV5-4	CASSSPGGALYEQYF
TRBJ1-4	TRBV7-9	CASRNREGPEKLFF
TRBJ2-1	TRBV3-1	CASSQDRGWSREQFF
TRBJ2-3	TRBV6-1	CTTGAGSDTQYF
TRBJ1-6	TRBV5-1	CASSATEQNYNSPLHF
TRBJ1-1	TRBV28	CASRSGGYTEAFF
TRBJ2-7	TRBV3-1	CASSQDRHEQYF
TRBJ2-3	TRBV5-1	CASSLGPARGGLTDTQYF
TRBJ1-1	TRBV6-5	CASSYSRGDTEAFF
TRBJ1-3	TRBV20-1	CSARDRGAGNTIYF
TRBJ2-5	TRBV19	CASSLQRQAERETQYF
TRBJ1-1	TRBV7-9	CASSSTPIGNTEAFF
TRBJ2-1	TRBV6-1	CASSVLAGSYNEQFF
TRBJ2-7	TRBV25-1	CASRESGGTYEQYF
TRBJ1-5	TRBV3-1	CASSQAGGGAYSNQPQHF
TRBJ2-2	TRBV7-8	CASSLAGNTGELFF
TRBJ2-3	TRBV9	CASSVGLAATDTQYF
TRBJ2-5	TRBV19	CASTATGTQRETQYF
TRBJ2-1	TRBV9	CASSVSGSYNEQFF
TRBJ2-1	TRBV11-2	CASSLESGGRSEQFF
TRBJ2-7	TRBV19	CASSMGLAGDHYEQYF
TRBJ1-2	TRBV28	CASSDKIYGYTF
TRBJ2-7	TRBV29-1	CSVWTSGYEQYF
TRBJ2-3	TRBV20-1	CSAGRGRTQYF
TRBJ2-3	TRBV12-3/TRBV12-4	CASTPGAITDTQYF
TRBJ2-1	TRBV6-2/TRBV6-3	CASRPSGVGDEQFF
TRBJ1-2	TRBV11-3	CASSPDSLGYTF
TRBJ1-5	TRBV20-1	CSAFRGNNQPQHF
TRBJ2-7	TRBV12-3/TRBV12-4	CASSRNRGAEQYF
TRBJ1-5	TRBV12-3/TRBV12-4	CASSLESNQPQHF
TRBJ2-1	TRBV12-3/TRBV12-4	CASSSSAGSSYNEQFF
TRBJ2-1	TRBV19	CASSIKVRRGNYNEQFF
TRBJ1-6	TRBV20-1	CSANPGQSTLHF
TRBJ2-1	TRBV10-3	CAISSGTGNNEQFF
TRBJ1-1	TRBV18	CASSPQRFSEAFF
TRBJ1-1	TRBV12-3/TRBV12-4	CASSQGRNTEAFF
TRBJ1-5	TRBV7-9	CASSRDRGNQPQHF
TRBJ2-1	TRBV10-3	CAISASGQEDNEQFF
TRBJ1-5	TRBV7-9	CASSLAQGDHQPQHF
TRBJ2-2	TRBV27	CASRWDSITGELFF
TRBJ1-3	TRBV7-7	CASSEDRGNTIYF
TRBJ2-3	TRBV7-8	CASSDRALTTDTQYF
TRBJ2-3	TRBV6-1	CASRDRGRVDTQYF
TRBJ2-1	TRBV28	CASEGPGNEQFF
TRBJ2-2	TRBV20-1	CSAIVEAGELFF
TRBJ2-5	TRBV20-1	CSASRSVAGGETQYF
TRBJ2-7	TRBV12-3/TRBV12-4	CASSLEAGRDEQYF
TRBJ1-1	TRBV28	CASSLRWTGMNTEAFF